This T cell receptor (beta chain) was found in a study of blood T cell repertoires in COVID-19. Study-level background: Acute-phase and convalescent COVID-19 samples originated in the United States, Italy and Spain. PBMCs, B-cell-depleted T cells, or T cells were the source of the cDNA or gDNA that made up the material.

A word on this clone: This same CDR3 is encoded by further DNA sequences in the sample.

Across about two dozen US areas, participants ranged in age from about 18 to 90 years. Assignment of participants to cohorts was predicated upon participant-reported clinical history. The length of the CDR3 is 14 residues. V was clipped by 2 bases and J by 7 bases, with 12 bases between them. The V gene's germline CDR1 is MNHEY and CDR2 SVGEGT. The repertoire was sequenced with immunoSEQ multiplex PCR; TCRdb's copy has only in-frame clones and lacks some. The repertoire includes about 240,000 clones, over 80% of them detected once, and just over 2.5% sits in the top ten. Input material: PBMCs or T cells enriched from blood (not recorded which). The TCR originated in a woman in her 30s with acute COVID-19. V gene TRBV6-2 or TRBV6-3 combines with J gene TRBJ1-5; D not certain. The CDR3 reads CASSYTGEDQPQHF. The CDR3 DNA reads TGTGCCAGCAGTTACACCGGGGAGGACCAGCCCCAGCATTTT.